These 17 T cell receptor beta chains were sequenced from one sample in a study of cytomegalovirus exposure and HLA in healthy donors. PCR was performed using 60 Vbeta and 13 Jbeta primers. Sequencing was performed with immunoSEQ multiplex PCR; in TCRdb, only in-frame clones are kept and a portion is missing. The sample carries approximately 190,000 clones, just under 70% recorded once. Specimen: PBMCs. The receptors shown here come from a man in his forties or fifties in good health and CMV-seropositive.

The chain is built from TRBV7-2 and TRBJ1-1; no clear D. Trimming removed 1 base from V and 4 bases from J, with 13 bases in between. The CDR3 is made up of 15 amino acids. Germline V gene sequence: CDR1 SGHTA, CDR2 FQGNSA. This chain's CDR3 is CASSLGQRYFTEAFF. DNA for the CDR3: TGTGCCAGCAGCTTAGGCCAGCGGTACTTCACTGAAGCTTTCTTT.

V gene TRBV5-4 combines with J gene TRBJ2-5, with unresolved D. Trimming took 0 bases from V and 3 from J, leaving 9 bases between them. The V gene's germline CDR1 is SGHNT and CDR2 YYREEE (reference sequence). The CDR3 has 14 residues. CDR3 residues: CASSLEASEETQYF. The CDR3 DNA follows: TGTGCCAGCAGCTTGGAGGCCAGCGAAGAGACCCAGTACTTC.

The genes are TRBV5-6 and TRBJ1-5; the match to TRBD1 covers 8 bases. The CDR3 is made up of 16 amino acids. The V segment lost 3 bases and the J segment 0 bases; nucleotides outside the gene matches: 5. Germline values: CDR1 SGHDT, CDR2 YYEEEE. Here the CDR3 DNA reads TGTGCCAGCAGCTCGTGGACAGGGAATAGCAATCAGCCCCAGCATTTT. It yields the protein CASSSWTGNSNQPQHF.

The chain carries TRBV5-1 and TRBJ2-2; a possible D gene is TRBD2 (5 bases). The germline V gene encodes CDR1 SGHRS and CDR2 YFSETQ. The CDR3 totals 16 residues. Trimming left V 1 base short and J 1 base short, with 11 bases between. The CDR3 sequence is CASSLTAGGNTGELFF. The CDR3 DNA is TGCGCCAGCAGCTTGACGGCGGGCGGGAACACCGGGGAGCTGTTTTTT.

The CDR3 region has the DNA TGTGCCAGCTCCCCCGGGGGTCAGCGGCGAAATGAGCAGTTCTTC. The encoded protein is CASSPGGQRRNEQFF. The J gene is TRBJ2-1, the V gene TRBV18, with D possibly matching TRBD2 (6 bases). Germline CDR1 and CDR2: KGHSH and LQKENI. This CDR3 has 15 amino acids. Trimming took 6 bases from V and 7 from J, leaving 19 bases between them.

A note on this clone: An end of the junction does not agree with germline; a read error may underlie this. Other DNA sequences from this sample encode an identical CDR3 as well. The V gene is TRBV5-4, the J gene TRBJ1-6; D is unclear. Germline V CDR1 and CDR2: SGHNT, YYREEE (reference sequence). The CDR3 contains 15 residues. The CDR3 nucleotides are TGCGCCAGCAGCCCCGGCGGGGAAACGGGATCACCCCTCCACTTT. Translated, it gives CASSPGGETGSPLHF.

J is TRBJ1-3 and V is TRBV4-1; the match to TRBD1 covers 9 bases. This CDR3 comprises 15 residues. Germline V gene sequence: CDR1 MGHRA, CDR2 YSYEKL. The J segment lost 8 bases and the V segment lost 4 bases, leaving 9 bases of the junction unmatched. The CDR3, as DNA: TGCGCCAGCAGCCGCGTCCGGGACAGGGTGGACACCATATATTTT. Its translation: CASSRVRDRVDTIYF.

A single count supports this clone. The chain carries TRBV7-2 and TRBJ2-5; weak D call: TRBD1 (6 bases). CDR3 length: 13 amino acids. Germline V gives CDR1 SGHTA, CDR2 FQGNSA. Trimming shortened V by 4 bases and J by 5 bases, and 11 bases separated the two germline ends. The CDR3, as DNA: TGTGCCAGCAGCTCAGACAGGAAGGAGACCCAGTACTTC. It specifies CASSSDRKETQYF. The full variable domain, its missing parts supplied by reference TRBV7-2 and TRBJ2-5, is GAGVSQSPSNKVTEKGKDVELRCDPISGHTALYWYRQSLGQGLEFLIYFQGNSAPDKSGLPSDRFSAERTGGSVSTLTIQRTQQEDSAVYLCASSSDRKETQYFGPGTRLLVL.

The count of this clone is one. This rearrangement joins TRBV5-6 to TRBJ1-1; D is unclear. The CDR3 is 12 amino acids. The germline CDR1 and CDR2 sequences are SGHDT and YYEEEE. With 3 bases removed from V and 3 bases from J, the gap between germline ends came to 6 bases. In nucleotides, the CDR3 is TGTGCCAGCAGCTACATATACACTGAAGCTTTCTTT. It encodes CASSYIYTEAFF.

The V call is TRBV21-1, the J call TRBJ2-1; the table assigns TRBD2, which was not confirmed against the DNA. TRBV21-1 is termed a pseudogene. The CDR3 loop spans 15 amino acids. The CDR3: CASSNGTSAYNEQFF. CDR3 DNA sequence: TGTGCCAGCAGCAACGGGACTAGCGCTTACAATGAGCAGTTCTTC.

The chain recombines TRBV7-6 with TRBJ1-3; D remains ambiguous. The V gene lost 1 base and the J gene lost 0 bases, with 10 bases spanning the gap. The V gene's germline CDR1 is SGHVS and CDR2 FNYEAQ. CDR3 length: 16 amino acids. The CDR3 spells CASSLGVRSSGNTIYF. CDR3 coding DNA: TGTGCCAGCAGCTTAGGGGTGCGGAGCTCTGGAAACACCATATATTTT.

V gene TRBV2 combines with J gene TRBJ2-2, with D possibly TRBD1 on 6 matching bases. This CDR3 comprises 15 residues. Germline CDR1 SNHLY, CDR2 FYNNEI. V was shortened by 6 bases and J by 7 bases, with 18 bases between the two germline ends. The CDR3 DNA reads as TGTGCCAGCAGGGGGGAACAGGGAGAGGTCGGGGAGCTGTTTTTT. Amino acids: CASRGEQGEVGELFF. The variable domain in full, with the rest retrieved from reference TRBV2 and TRBJ2-2, is EPEVTQTPSHQVTQMGQEVILRCVPISNHLYFYWYRQILGQKVEFLVSFYNNEISEKSEIFDDQFSVERPDGSNFTLKIRSTKLEDSAMYFCASRGEQGEVGELFFGEGSRLTVL.

The CDR3 DNA follows: TGTGCCAGCAGTCTTTCTCGGGACAGGGGCCCAAATTACAACTATGGCTACACCTTC. This gives the protein CASSLSRDRGPNYNYGYTF. V is TRBV27 and J is TRBJ1-2, with TRBD1 matching over 10 bases. From germline, CDR1 is MNHEY and CDR2 SMNVEV (reference sequence). The CDR3 consists of 19 residues. V was clipped by 5 bases and J by 2 bases; unmatched bases: 17.

This chain joins TRBV6-1 and TRBJ2-5; D gene unclear. The CDR3 totals 14 residues. Germline V gene lookup returns CDR1 MNHNS and CDR2 SASEGT. Deletions cut 2 bases from V and 2 bases from J, with 9 bases between. CDR3 loop: CASSERLLQETQYF. The CDR3 bases are TGTGCCAGCAGTGAAAGATTACTTCAAGAGACCCAGTACTTC.

The chain recombines TRBV5-1 with TRBJ2-7, with 7 bases lining up with TRBD2. Germline loops: CDR1 SGHRS, CDR2 YFSETQ. After removal of 0 bases from V and 0 bases from J, the junction contained 3 bases not matched to a gene. The CDR3 extends over 15 amino acids. The CDR3 here is CASSLASGVSYEQYF. CDR3 bases: TGCGCCAGCAGCTTGGCGAGCGGGGTCTCCTACGAGCAGTACTTC.

The chain is built from TRBV15 and TRBJ2-5, with TRBD1 matching over 9 bases. This CDR3 has 16 residues. Trimming cost V 0 bases and J 5 bases; bases outside gene matches: 7. Germline CDR1 LNHNV, CDR2 YYDKDF (reference sequence). The CDR3 region is CATSRERTGVSETQYF. The CDR3 DNA reads as TGTGCCACCAGCAGAGAGAGGACAGGGGTGTCTGAGACCCAGTACTTC.

The chain links TRBV11-2 to TRBJ1-3; D call uncertain. Germline V gives CDR1 SGHAT, CDR2 FQNNGV. The CDR3 loop spans 14 amino acids. Trimming removed 4 bases at V and 3 bases at J, with 10 bases between. In nucleotides, the CDR3 is TGTGCCAGCAGCTCCAGTCGATATGGAAACACCATATATTTT. Translating it yields CASSSSRYGNTIYF.